This is a list of T cell receptor beta chains from one sample in a study of cytomegalovirus exposure and HLA in healthy donors. This table comes from immunoSEQ multiplex PCR, and its TCRdb copy is limited to in-frame clones, with some not included. The sample records 150,000 to 200,000 clones, 75% to 90% being singletons. Material for sequencing was PBMCs. All receptors derive from a man aged 50 to 59 in good health and CMV-seropositive. Both conserved end residues are part of each CDR3. D genes are given only for firm matches. Not every row has a clone size; where given, it reads once, few, many or a size class.

.	TRBD2	TRBJ2-3	TRBV6-5	CASSYTAGETDTQYF	TGTGCCAGCAGTTACACAGCGGGGGAAACAGATACGCAGTATTTT
.	TRBD2	TRBJ2-1	TRBV7-6	CASRAGTSGANEQFF	TGTGCCAGCAGGGCCGGGACTAGCGGGGCCAATGAGCAGTTCTTC
.	.	TRBJ2-2	TRBV27	CASSLRGLNTGELFF	TGTGCCAGCAGCCTTAGAGGACTGAACACCGGGGAGCTGTTTTTT
.	.	TRBJ1-1	TRBV20-1	CSARGAGEAFF	TGCAGTGCTAGAGGGGCAGGTGAAGCTTTCTTT
.	.	TRBJ2-1	TRBV5-1	CASSLAVVNEQFF	TGCGCCAGCAGCTTGGCCGTAGTCAATGAGCAGTTCTTC
.	.	TRBJ1-2	TRBV30	CAWNQELVGYTF	TGTGCCTGGAATCAGGAATTGGTCGGCTACACCTTC
.	.	TRBJ1-2	TRBV28	CASSERVNYGYTF	TGTGCCAGCAGCGAGCGAGTTAACTATGGCTACACCTTC
.	TRBD2	TRBJ2-3	TRBV7-2	CASSFPTSGDLTDTQYF	TGTGCCAGCAGCTTCCCGACTAGCGGGGACCTCACAGATACGCAGTATTTT
once	TRBD1	TRBJ1-5	TRBV6-1	CASSHRGQPQHF	TGTGCCAGCAGCCACAGGGGTCAGCCCCAGCATTTT
once	.	TRBJ2-3	TRBV29-1	CSFSWASGTDTQYF	TGCAGCTTCTCGTGGGCTAGCGGCACAGATACGCAGTATTTT
.	TRBD1	TRBJ1-5	TRBV7-2	CASSSRQGRNQPQHF	TGTGCCAGCAGCAGTAGACAGGGCCGCAATCAGCCCCAGCATTTT
.	TRBD2	TRBJ2-7	TRBV6-5	CASSLGASGIIYEQYF	TGTGCCAGCAGTTTGGGGGCTAGCGGGATAATCTACGAGCAGTACTTC
.	.	TRBJ1-5	TRBV27	CASSLEGTSNQPQHF	TGTGCCAGCAGTTTAGAGGGAACCAGCAATCAGCCCCAGCATTTT
.	TRBD2	TRBJ2-7	TRBV7-9	CASSLAGGPLYEQYF	TGTGCCAGCAGCCTAGCGGGAGGACCACTTTACGAGCAGTACTTC
.	.	TRBJ2-2	TRBV19	CASSIDTGELFF	TGTGCCAGTAGTATCGACACCGGGGAGCTGTTTTTT
.	TRBD1	TRBJ1-2	TRBV2	CASSADGTDYGYTF	TGTGCCAGCAGTGCCGACGGGACAGACTATGGCTACACCTTC